The sequence of this T cell receptor (beta chain) was determined in a study of control samples from healthy donors and cancer patients. Profiling relied on immunoSEQ multiplex PCR, and the TCRdb table lists in-frame clones only, not all of them. Of roughly 220,000 clones in the sample, over 90% were seen once. Trimming pared 0 bases from V and 0 bases from J, leaving 13 bases between. The CDR3 extends over 17 amino acids. Germline assignment: CDR1 SGHRS and CDR2 YFSETQ. This sequence originates from a man aged 45 to 65 in good health. The sequencing sample was made of blood. The V and J genes are TRBV5-1 and TRBJ2-1; perhaps TRBD1 as D (6 bases). The DNA for the CDR3 is TGCGCCAGCAGCTTGGGACCGAGGGGGACCTCCTACAATGAGCAGTTCTTC. Its translation is CASSLGPRGTSYNEQFF.